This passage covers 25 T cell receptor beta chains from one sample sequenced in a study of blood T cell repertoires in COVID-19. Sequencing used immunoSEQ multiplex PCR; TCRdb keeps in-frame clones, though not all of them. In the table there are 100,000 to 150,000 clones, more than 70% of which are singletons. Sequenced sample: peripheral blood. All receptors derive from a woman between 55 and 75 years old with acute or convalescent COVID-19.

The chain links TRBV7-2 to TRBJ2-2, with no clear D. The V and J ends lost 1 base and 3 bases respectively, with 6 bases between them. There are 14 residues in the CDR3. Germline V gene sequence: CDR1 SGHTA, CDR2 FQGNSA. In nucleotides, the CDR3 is TGTGCCAGCAGCTTAGTCGGAGACACCGGGGAGCTGTTTTTT. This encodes CASSLVGDTGELFF.

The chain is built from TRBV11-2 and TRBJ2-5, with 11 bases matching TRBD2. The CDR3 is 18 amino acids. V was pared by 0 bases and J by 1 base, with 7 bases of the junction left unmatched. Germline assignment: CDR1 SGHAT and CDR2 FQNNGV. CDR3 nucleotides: TGTGCCAGCAGCTTAGAGCTAGCGGGAGGAGCCCTCCAAGAGACCCAGTACTTC. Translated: CASSLELAGGALQETQYF.

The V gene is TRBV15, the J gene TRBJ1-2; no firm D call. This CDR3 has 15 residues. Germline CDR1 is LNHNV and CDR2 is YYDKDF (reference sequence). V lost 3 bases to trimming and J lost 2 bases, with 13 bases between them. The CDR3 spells CATSSLPGTNYGYTF. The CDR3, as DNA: TGTGCCACCAGCAGTCTTCCAGGAACGAACTATGGCTACACCTTC.

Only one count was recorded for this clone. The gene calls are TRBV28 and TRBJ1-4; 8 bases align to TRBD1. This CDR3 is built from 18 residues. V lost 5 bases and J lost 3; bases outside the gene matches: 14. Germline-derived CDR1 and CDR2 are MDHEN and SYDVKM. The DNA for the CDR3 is TGTGCCAGCAGTCTTCCCGGACAGGGAGTCAGTGCTAATGAAAAACTGTTTTTT. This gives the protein CASSLPGQGVSANEKLFF.

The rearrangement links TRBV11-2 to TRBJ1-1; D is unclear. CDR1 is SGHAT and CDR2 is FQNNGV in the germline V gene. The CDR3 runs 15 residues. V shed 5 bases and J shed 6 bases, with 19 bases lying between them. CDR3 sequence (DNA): TGTGCCAGCAGCACCCAAACGAAAGCTAGCCCTGAAGCTTTCTTT. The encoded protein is CASSTQTKASPEAFF.

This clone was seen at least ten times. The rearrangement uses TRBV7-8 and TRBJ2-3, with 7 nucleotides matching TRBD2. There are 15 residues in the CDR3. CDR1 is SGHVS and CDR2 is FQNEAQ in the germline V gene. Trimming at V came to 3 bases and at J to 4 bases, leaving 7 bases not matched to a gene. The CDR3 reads CASSLNGRKSDTQYF. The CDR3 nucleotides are TGTGCCAGCAGCTTGAACGGGAGGAAATCAGATACGCAGTATTTT.

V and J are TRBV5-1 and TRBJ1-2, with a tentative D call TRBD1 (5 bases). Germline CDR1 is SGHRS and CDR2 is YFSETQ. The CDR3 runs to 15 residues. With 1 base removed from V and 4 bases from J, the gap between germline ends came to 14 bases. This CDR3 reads CASSLLAGTPYGYTF. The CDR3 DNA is TGCGCCAGCAGCTTGTTGGCAGGGACTCCCTATGGCTACACCTTC.

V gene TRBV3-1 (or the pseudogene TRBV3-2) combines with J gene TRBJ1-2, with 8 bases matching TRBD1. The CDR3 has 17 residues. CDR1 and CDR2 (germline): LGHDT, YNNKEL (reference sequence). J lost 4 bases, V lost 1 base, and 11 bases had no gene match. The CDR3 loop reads CASSQGGTGLAGYGYTF. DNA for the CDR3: TGTGCCAGCAGCCAAGGAGGGACAGGCCTTGCCGGCTATGGCTACACCTTC.

In nucleotides, the CDR3 is TGTGCCAGTAGTATAAGCGTACCACGAAACTATGGCTACACCTTC. It translates to CASSISVPRNYGYTF. The chain recombines TRBV19 with TRBJ1-2, with D hard to call. V was trimmed by 2 bases and J by 2 bases, leaving 12 bases between them. The V gene's germline CDR1 is LNHDA and CDR2 SQIVND (reference sequence). The CDR3 length is 15 residues.

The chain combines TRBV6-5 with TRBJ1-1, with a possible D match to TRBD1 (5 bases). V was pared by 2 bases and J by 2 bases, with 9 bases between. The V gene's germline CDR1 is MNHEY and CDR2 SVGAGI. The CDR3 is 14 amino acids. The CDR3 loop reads CASSYLDSNTEAFF. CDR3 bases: TGTGCCAGCAGTTACCTTGACAGCAACACTGAAGCTTTCTTT.

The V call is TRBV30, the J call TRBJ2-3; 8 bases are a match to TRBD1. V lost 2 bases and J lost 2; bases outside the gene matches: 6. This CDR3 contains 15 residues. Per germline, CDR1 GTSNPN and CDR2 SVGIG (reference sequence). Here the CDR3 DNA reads TGTGCCTGGAGTCGGACAGGGACCCCCACAGATACGCAGTATTTT. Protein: CAWSRTGTPTDTQYF. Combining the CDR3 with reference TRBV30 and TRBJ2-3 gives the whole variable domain SQTIHQWPATLVQPVGSPLSLECTVEGTSNPNLYWYRQAAGRGLQLLFYSVGIGQISSEVPQNLSASRPQDRQFILSSKKLLLSDSGFYLCAWSRTGTPTDTQYFGPGTRLTVL.

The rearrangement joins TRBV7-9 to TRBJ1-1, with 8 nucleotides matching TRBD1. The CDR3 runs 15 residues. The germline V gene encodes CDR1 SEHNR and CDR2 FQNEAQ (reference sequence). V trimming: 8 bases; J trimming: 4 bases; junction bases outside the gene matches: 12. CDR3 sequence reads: CASQSQGGLGTEAFF. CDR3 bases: TGTGCCAGCCAATCACAGGGGGGGTTAGGCACTGAAGCTTTCTTT. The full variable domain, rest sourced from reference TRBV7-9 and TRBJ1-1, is DTGVSQNPRHKITKRGQNVTFRCDPISEHNRLYWYRQTLGQGPEFLTYFQNEAQLEKSRLLSDRFSAERPKGSFSTLEIQRTEQGDSAMYLCASQSQGGLGTEAFFGQGTRLTVV.

Here the CDR3 DNA reads TGTGCCAGCAGTGAACGGGGGGGCTTCACTGAAGCTTTCTTT. As protein: CASSERGGFTEAFF. The rearrangement joins TRBV2 to TRBJ1-1, with D maybe TRBD1 (6 bases). The CDR3 runs 14 residues. CDR1 and CDR2 from the germline V gene are SNHLY and FYNNEI. The V end lost 2 bases, the J end lost 4 bases, and 11 bases lay between the germline ends.

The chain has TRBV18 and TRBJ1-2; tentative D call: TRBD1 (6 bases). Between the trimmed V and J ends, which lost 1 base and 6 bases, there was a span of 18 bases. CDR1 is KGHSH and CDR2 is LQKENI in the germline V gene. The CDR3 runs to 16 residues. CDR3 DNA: TGTGCCAGCTCACCACAACGTGTACAGGGTGGAGATGGCTACACCTTC. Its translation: CASSPQRVQGGDGYTF.

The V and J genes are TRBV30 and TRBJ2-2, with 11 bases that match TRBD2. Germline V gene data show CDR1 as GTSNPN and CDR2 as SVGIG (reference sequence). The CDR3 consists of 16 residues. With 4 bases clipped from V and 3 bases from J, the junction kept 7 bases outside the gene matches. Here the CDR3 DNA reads TGTGCCTGGATGACTGTTAGCGGGAGGGACACCGGGGAGCTGTTTTTT. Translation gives CAWMTVSGRDTGELFF.

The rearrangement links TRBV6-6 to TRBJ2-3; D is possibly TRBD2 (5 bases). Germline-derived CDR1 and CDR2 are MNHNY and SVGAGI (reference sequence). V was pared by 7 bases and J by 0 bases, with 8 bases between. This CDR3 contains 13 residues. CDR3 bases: TGTGCCAGCACTGCGGGTAGCACAGATACGCAGTATTTT. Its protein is CASTAGSTDTQYF.

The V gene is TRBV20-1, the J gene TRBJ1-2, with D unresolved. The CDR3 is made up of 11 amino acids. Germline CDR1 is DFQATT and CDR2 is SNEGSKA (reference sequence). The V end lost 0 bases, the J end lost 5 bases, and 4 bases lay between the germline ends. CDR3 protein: CSARDSYGYTF. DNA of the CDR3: TGCAGTGCTAGAGATTCATATGGCTACACCTTC.

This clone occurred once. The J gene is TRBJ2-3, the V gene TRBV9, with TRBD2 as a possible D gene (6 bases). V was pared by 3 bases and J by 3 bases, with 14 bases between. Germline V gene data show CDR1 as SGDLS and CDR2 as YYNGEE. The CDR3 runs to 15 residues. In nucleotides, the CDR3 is TGTGCCAGCAGCGGGGGCCTAGCGAGGACAGATACGCAGTATTTT. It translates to CASSGGLARTDTQYF. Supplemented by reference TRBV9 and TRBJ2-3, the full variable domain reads DSGVTQTPKHLITATGQRVTLRCSPRSGDLSVYWYQQSLDQGLQFLIQYYNGEERAKGNILERFSAQQFPDLHSELNLSSLELGDSALYFCASSGGLARTDTQYFGPGTRLTVL.

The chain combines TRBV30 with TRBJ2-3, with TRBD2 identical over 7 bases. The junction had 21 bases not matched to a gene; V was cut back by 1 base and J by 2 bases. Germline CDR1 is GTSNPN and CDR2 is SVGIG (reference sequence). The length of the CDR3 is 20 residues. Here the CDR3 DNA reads TGTGCCTGGAGTGCCCCAGGTTGGGCGGGAGAGAGGACTTACACAGATACGCAGTATTTT. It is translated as CAWSAPGWAGERTYTDTQYF.

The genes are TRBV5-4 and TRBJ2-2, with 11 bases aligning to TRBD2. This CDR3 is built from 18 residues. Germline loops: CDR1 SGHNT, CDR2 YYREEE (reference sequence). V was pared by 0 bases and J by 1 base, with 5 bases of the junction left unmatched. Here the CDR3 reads CASSLDILAGGNTGELFF. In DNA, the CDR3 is TGTGCCAGCAGCTTGGACATCCTAGCGGGAGGGAACACCGGGGAGCTGTTTTTT.

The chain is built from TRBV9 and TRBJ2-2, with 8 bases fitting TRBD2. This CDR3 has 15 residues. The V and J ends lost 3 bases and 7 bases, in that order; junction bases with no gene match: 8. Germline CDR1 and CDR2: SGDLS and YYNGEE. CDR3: CASSDSGRVGGELFF. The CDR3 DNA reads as TGTGCCAGCAGCGACAGCGGGAGAGTGGGCGGGGAGCTGTTTTTT.

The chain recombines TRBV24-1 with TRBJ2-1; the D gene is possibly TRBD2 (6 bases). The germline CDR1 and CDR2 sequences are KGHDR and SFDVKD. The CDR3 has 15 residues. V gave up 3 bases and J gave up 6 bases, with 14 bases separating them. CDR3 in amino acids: CATSDRGLRTNEQFF. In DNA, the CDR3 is TGTGCCACCAGTGATAGGGGACTTCGAACCAATGAGCAGTTCTTC.

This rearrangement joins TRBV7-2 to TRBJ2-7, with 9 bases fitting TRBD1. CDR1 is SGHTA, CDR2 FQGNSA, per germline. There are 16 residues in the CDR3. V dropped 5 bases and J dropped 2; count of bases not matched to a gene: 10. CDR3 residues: CASSQTGTGPTYEQYF. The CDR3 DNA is TGTGCCAGCAGCCAAACCGGGACAGGGCCTACCTACGAGCAGTACTTC. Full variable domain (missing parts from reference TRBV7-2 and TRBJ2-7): GAGVSQSPSNKVTEKGKDVELRCDPISGHTALYWYRQSLGQGLEFLIYFQGNSAPDKSGLPSDRFSAERTGGSVSTLTIQRTQQEDSAVYLCASSQTGTGPTYEQYFGPGTRLTVT.

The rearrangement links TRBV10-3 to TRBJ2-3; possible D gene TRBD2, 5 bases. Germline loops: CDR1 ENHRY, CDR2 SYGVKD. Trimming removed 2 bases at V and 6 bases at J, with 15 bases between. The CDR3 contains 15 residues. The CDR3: CAISEPAMPGDTQYF. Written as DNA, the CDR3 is TGTGCCATCAGTGAGCCCGCTATGCCGGGGGATACGCAGTATTTT.

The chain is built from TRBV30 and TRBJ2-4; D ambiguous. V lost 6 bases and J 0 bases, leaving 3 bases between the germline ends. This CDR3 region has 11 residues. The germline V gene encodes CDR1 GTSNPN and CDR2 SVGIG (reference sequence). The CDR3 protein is CACLAKNIQYF. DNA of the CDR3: TGTGCCTGCCTAGCCAAAAACATTCAGTACTTC.